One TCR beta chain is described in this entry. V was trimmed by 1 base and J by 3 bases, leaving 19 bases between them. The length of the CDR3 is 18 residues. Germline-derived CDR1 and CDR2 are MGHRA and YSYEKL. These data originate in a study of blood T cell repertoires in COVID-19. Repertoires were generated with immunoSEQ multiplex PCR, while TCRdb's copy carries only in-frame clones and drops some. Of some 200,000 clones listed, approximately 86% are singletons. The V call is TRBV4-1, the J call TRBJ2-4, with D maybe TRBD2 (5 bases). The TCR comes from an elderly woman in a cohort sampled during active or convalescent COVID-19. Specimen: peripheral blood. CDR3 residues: CASSQGIVTGRGKNIQYF. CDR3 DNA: TGCGCCAGCAGCCAAGGGATTGTAACGGGCCGGGGCAAAAACATTCAGTACTTC.